A single TCR beta chain is shown here with its context. As yet, its antigen is unknown. This entry is derived from a study of OX40 agonist ivuxolimab in advanced cancers. About the research overall: With a range of roughly 20 to 80, age averaged about 58 years, and 75% to 90% were male. One patient with hepatocellular carcinoma and two with cutaneous melanoma, three in all, had partial responses. General study results and limits: Among some nonresponders, normalized T-cell clonal expansion was also low.

Per the germline V gene, CDR1 is LNHDA and CDR2 is SQIVND (reference sequence). The CDR3 covers 14 residues. Trimming stripped 6 bases from V and 7 bases from J, with 16 bases between. Patients who had autoimmune disease history or got systemic immunosuppression were left out. Profiling relied on immunoSEQ multiplex PCR, and the TCRdb table lists in-frame clones only, not all of them. The sample has approximately 84,000 clones, 80% to 90% seen once. The sequencing here drew on CD4+ or CD8+ T cells sorted from blood, taken in a trial of the OX40 agonist ivuxolimab. The rearrangement links TRBV19 to TRBJ1-5, with D maybe TRBD1 (5 bases). The clonotype was recovered from an adult with an advanced solid tumor such as melanoma, head and neck, liver or kidney cancer. The CDR3 reads CASRMWGEGQPQHF. The CDR3 nucleotides are TGTGCCAGTAGAATGTGGGGGGAAGGCCAGCCCCAGCATTTT.